One sample yielded the 27 T cell receptor beta chains listed below, sequenced in a study of CD8 T cells in Susac syndrome. RNA totalling about 0.45 to 1 ug underwent reverse transcription with random hexamers. TCRdb analysed the immunoSEQ multiplex PCR reads with MiXCR anew, one entry per CDR3 protein. The repertoire has roughly 120,000 distinct CDR3 sequences, more than 85% of them found once; the top ten carry roughly 0.3%. Sequencing was carried out using CD8+ T cells from PBMCs. These receptors were taken from a human donor with multiple sclerosis.

The gene calls are TRBV10-3 and TRBJ1-1; TRBD1 matches at 7 bases. Germline loops: CDR1 ENHRY, CDR2 SYGVKD. V lost 11 bases and J lost 0; bases outside the gene matches: 9. The CDR3 has 14 amino acids. In nucleotides, the CDR3 is TGTGCCGCAAGGACAGGCGGCATGAACACTGAAGCTTTCTTT. This codes for CAARTGGMNTEAFF.

The J gene is TRBJ2-2, the V gene TRBV25-1; the D is unclear. The CDR3 runs to 14 residues. Germline loops: CDR1 MGHDK, CDR2 SYGVNS. Trimming stripped 11 bases from V and 0 bases from J, with 13 bases between. Written as DNA, the CDR3 is TGTGCCGCCCAGCCCAACACGAACACCGGGGAGCTGTTTTTT. Translation: CAAQPNTNTGELFF. Looking up the rest from reference TRBV25-1 and TRBJ2-2 gives the full variable domain: EADIYQTPRYLVIGTGKKITLECSQTMGHDKMYWYQQDPGMELHLIHYSYGVNSTEKGDLSSESTVSRIRTEHFPLTLESARPSHTSQYLCAAQPNTNTGELFFGEGSRLTVL.

V gene TRBV24-1 combines with J gene TRBJ2-6, with 10 bases matching TRBD1. This CDR3 contains 19 residues. The trim removed 4 bases at V and 2 bases at J, leaving 10 bases unmatched. Per the germline V gene, CDR1 is KGHDR and CDR2 is SFDVKD. The chain's CDR3 is CATSDTSGQGNAGANVLTF. CDR3 bases: TGTGCCACCAGTGACACATCGGGACAGGGGAACGCTGGGGCCAACGTCCTGACTTTC.

V gene TRBV7-9 combines with J gene TRBJ2-6, with D hard to call. The V end was cut by 5 bases, the J end by 4 bases, with 12 bases between. There are 15 residues in the CDR3. Germline V CDR1 and CDR2: SEHNR, FQNEAQ (reference sequence). The CDR3 is CASSPRGPGANVLTF. CDR3 coding DNA: TGTGCCAGCAGCCCTAGAGGTCCCGGGGCCAACGTCCTGACTTTC.

The count of this clonotype is one. This chain links TRBV2 with TRBJ2-2; D may be TRBD2 (6 bases). CDR3 length equals 15 residues. V lost 8 bases, J lost 3 bases, and 16 bases lay in between. Germline loops: CDR1 SNHLY, CDR2 FYNNEI. CDR3 amino acids: CASVIGREDTGELFF. DNA of the CDR3: TGTGCCAGCGTAATAGGCAGGGAGGACACCGGGGAGCTGTTTTTT.

V gene TRBV6-2 or TRBV6-3 combines with J gene TRBJ2-7, with D maybe TRBD1 (6 bases). Germline lookup yields CDR1 MNHEY and CDR2 SVGEGT. The CDR3 is made up of 13 amino acids. Trimming took 0 bases from V and 7 from J, leaving 10 bases between them. CDR3 DNA: TGTGCCAGCAGTTACTCGGGGGCCAAGGAGCAGTACGTC. Protein: CASSYSGAKEQYV.

The V gene is TRBV27, the J gene TRBJ1-1; no definite D call. Germline CDR1 and CDR2: MNHEY and SMNVEV (reference sequence). The CDR3 totals 13 residues. V was shortened by 6 bases and J by 1 base, with 9 bases between the two germline ends. The CDR3 DNA reads as TGTGCCAGCAGGAAAAGCAAGAACACTGAAGCTTTCTTT. Its protein product is CASRKSKNTEAFF.

The chain recombines TRBV12-3 or TRBV12-4 with TRBJ2-7; D remains ambiguous. Trimming pared 6 bases from V and 6 bases from J, leaving 12 bases between. The CDR3 runs to 12 residues. This chain's CDR3 is CASRLDPSEQYF. For the CDR3, the DNA is TGTGCCAGCAGACTCGACCCCTCCGAGCAGTACTTC.

The chain links TRBV6-5 to TRBJ2-4; 8 nucleotides match TRBD2. This CDR3 is 13 amino acids long. Germline assignment: CDR1 MNHEY and CDR2 SVGAGI. The V segment lost 4 bases and the J segment 8 bases; nucleotides outside the gene matches: 4. CDR3 sequence: CASSSGGAYIQYF. The CDR3 DNA is TGTGCCAGCAGTTCGGGGGGGGCGTACATTCAGTACTTC.

The chain couples TRBV6-2 or TRBV6-3 to TRBJ2-5, with 10 bases lining up with TRBD2. Germline V lookup: CDR1 MNHEY, CDR2 SVGEGT. The CDR3 extends over 19 amino acids. The V gene end was trimmed by 0 bases and the J gene end by 1 base; junction bases not matched to a gene: 11. This chain's CDR3 is CASSYSLARLAGLQETQYF. The CDR3 bases are TGTGCCAGCAGTTACTCGCTTGCCCGACTAGCGGGCCTCCAAGAGACCCAGTACTTC.

This clonotype was picked up one time. The chain carries TRBV2 and TRBJ2-4; D gene uncertain. The CDR3 has 14 residues. Trimming removed 1 base from V and 6 bases from J, with 10 bases in between. CDR1 and CDR2 (germline): SNHLY, FYNNEI. The CDR3 bases are TGTGCCAGCAGTGAAGGCGGTCAGAGAAACATTCAGTACTTC. As protein: CASSEGGQRNIQYF.

The rearrangement uses TRBV7-3 and TRBJ2-1; 10 bases fit TRBD2. The CDR3 is 15 residues long. V shed 3 bases, J shed 10 bases, and the junction held 9 bases outside the gene matches. In germline, CDR1 is SGHTA, CDR2 FQGTGA. In nucleotides, the CDR3 is TGTGCCAGCAGCTTCCGCACTAGCGGGGCAGGAGAGCAGTTCTTC. Its protein is CASSFRTSGAGEQFF.

The chain uses TRBV15 and TRBJ2-5; D may match TRBD1 or TRBD2 (6 bases each). Germline CDR1 and CDR2: LNHNV and YYDKDF (reference sequence). The CDR3 runs 15 residues. Trimming shortened V by 3 bases and J by 5 bases, and 16 bases separated the two germline ends. The CDR3 is CATSRSQGRRETQYF. CDR3 sequence (DNA): TGTGCCACCAGCAGGTCCCAGGGGAGGAGGGAGACCCAGTACTTC.

The rearrangement joins TRBV4-1 to TRBJ2-2; D gene unclear. Trimming removed 4 bases at V and 3 bases at J, with 9 bases between. Looked up from germline, CDR1 is MGHRA and CDR2 is YSYEKL. The CDR3 is 14 amino acids. This chain's CDR3 is CASSPGRDTGELFF. CDR3 nucleotide sequence: TGCGCCAGCAGCCCCGGAAGAGACACCGGGGAGCTGTTTTTT.

This sequence joins TRBV9 and TRBJ1-1; TRBD1 matches 7 bases. Germline V gene sequence: CDR1 SGDLS, CDR2 YYNGEE. The CDR3 runs to 13 residues. V gave up 3 bases and J gave up 6 bases; unmatched junction bases: 5. CDR3: CASSGTGEPEAFF. The CDR3 nucleotides read TGTGCCAGCAGCGGAACAGGGGAGCCTGAAGCTTTCTTT.

The CDR3 protein is CASSLVGTGQLTDTQYF. DNA for the CDR3: TGCGCCAGCAGCTTGGTTGGGACAGGCCAGCTCACAGATACGCAGTATTTT. The rearrangement joins TRBV5-1 to TRBJ2-3, with 8 bases aligning to TRBD1. Germline values: CDR1 SGHRS, CDR2 YFSETQ. J was trimmed by 2 bases and V by 0 bases; bases with no gene match: 8. The CDR3 totals 17 residues. Full variable domain (remainder filled in from reference TRBV5-1 and TRBJ2-3): KAGVTQTPRYLIKTRGQQVTLSCSPISGHRSVSWYQQTPGQGLQFLFEYFSETQRNKGNFPGRFSGRQFSNSRSEMNVSTLELGDSALYLCASSLVGTGQLTDTQYFGPGTRLTVL.

The gene calls are TRBV7-3 and TRBJ2-1, with a weak D call TRBD2 (6 bases). Trimming took off 6 bases at V and 5 bases at J, with 14 bases between the two ends. The CDR3 runs to 14 residues. The germline V gene has CDR1 SGHTA and CDR2 FQGTGA. CDR3 amino acids: CASRPGLADNEQFF. CDR3 DNA sequence: TGTGCCAGCAGGCCGGGACTGGCTGACAATGAGCAGTTCTTC.

The gene calls are TRBV19 and TRBJ1-2, with D uncertain. The CDR3 is made up of 14 amino acids. Germline-derived CDR1 and CDR2 are LNHDA and SQIVND (reference sequence). Trimming stripped 5 bases from V and 4 bases from J, with 14 bases between. This chain's CDR3 is CASSLAGVIYGYTF. Here the CDR3 DNA reads TGTGCCAGTAGTTTGGCCGGGGTGATCTATGGCTACACCTTC. The complete variable domain, with remaining parts taken from reference TRBV19 and TRBJ1-2, reads DGGITQSPKYLFRKEGQNVTLSCEQNLNHDAMYWYRQDPGQGLRLIYYSQIVNDFQKGDIAEGYSVSREKKESFPLTVTSAQKNPTAFYLCASSLAGVIYGYTFGSGTRLTVV.

The chain carries TRBV13 and TRBJ2-5; D remains ambiguous. This CDR3 comprises 15 residues. Germline V gene lookup returns CDR1 PRHDT and CDR2 FYEKMQ (reference sequence). V lost 10 bases, J lost 4 bases, and 22 bases lay in between. The CDR3 reads CATRPFGASRETQYF. As DNA, the CDR3 is TGTGCCACCCGCCCGTTTGGCGCGTCACGAGAGACCCAGTACTTC.

This sequence joins TRBV9 and TRBJ2-1, with D possibly TRBD1 on 7 matching bases. V lost 4 bases and J lost 3, with 14 bases in between. Germline loops: CDR1 SGDLS, CDR2 YYNGEE. The CDR3 contains 15 residues. The CDR3, as DNA: TGTGCCAGCAGCACAACGGGGGACAGCTACAATGAGCAGTTCTTC. It encodes CASSTTGDSYNEQFF.

This chain uses TRBV5-6 with TRBJ2-7; weak D call: TRBD1 (6 bases). Looked up from germline, CDR1 is SGHDT and CDR2 is YYEEEE. CDR3 length equals 13 residues. The germline V and J ends were trimmed by 0 bases and 5 bases, with 9 bases remaining between them. CDR3 amino acids: CASSLGRGDEQYF. The CDR3 DNA sequence: TGTGCCAGCAGCTTGGGCAGGGGTGACGAGCAGTACTTC.

V and J are TRBV19 and TRBJ1-5; D gene uncertain. Germline V gene lookup returns CDR1 LNHDA and CDR2 SQIVND (reference sequence). This CDR3 is built from 13 residues. V was trimmed by 7 bases and J by 6 bases, leaving 13 bases between them. The CDR3 DNA follows: TGTGCCAGTACGACGAGGGAAGGTCAGCCCCAGCATTTT. This codes for CASTTREGQPQHF.

This chain links TRBV4-1 with TRBJ2-7, with 8 bases fitting TRBD2. The CDR3 totals 17 residues. Germline V gene sequence: CDR1 MGHRA, CDR2 YSYEKL. Losses at the gene ends were 0 bases for V and 0 bases for J; bases not matched to a gene: 7. The CDR3 protein is CASSQDLGTRGSYEQYV. The CDR3 DNA reads as TGCGCCAGCAGCCAAGATCTTGGGACTAGAGGCTCCTACGAGCAGTACGTC.

This clonotype was observed a single time. The chain combines TRBV28 with TRBJ1-4; the D gene is possibly TRBD1 (6 bases). Trimming removed 6 bases at V and 7 bases at J, with 15 bases between. This CDR3 has 14 amino acids. The germline CDR1 and CDR2 sequences are MDHEN and SYDVKM. CDR3 sequence (DNA): TGTGCCAGCAGCTTGGACAGATTCCTTGAAAAACTGTTTTTT. Protein product: CASSLDRFLEKLFF.

This clonotype occurred once. The rearrangement uses TRBV29-1 and TRBJ1-1; weak D call: TRBD1 (5 bases). Deletions cut 0 bases from V and 5 bases from J, with 13 bases between. The CDR3 contains 14 residues. Germline-derived CDR1 and CDR2 are SQVTM and ANQGSEA. CDR3 DNA sequence: TGCAGCGTTGAAGACCGCAGGGAGGGGACTGAAGCTTTCTTT. Translated, it gives CSVEDRREGTEAFF.

The chain employs TRBV12-3 or TRBV12-4 and TRBJ1-1; tentatively, D is TRBD1 (6 bases). This CDR3 comprises 13 residues. Trimming shortened V by 8 bases and J by 3 bases, and 13 bases separated the two germline ends. The CDR3 is CASQTGWHTEAFF. CDR3 DNA sequence: TGTGCCAGCCAGACAGGATGGCACACTGAAGCTTTCTTT.

The J gene is TRBJ1-1, the V gene TRBV7-8; D gene unclear. Trimming stripped 5 bases from V and 11 bases from J, with 15 bases between. The CDR3 spans 12 residues. The germline V gene has CDR1 SGHVS and CDR2 FQNEAQ. Here the CDR3 DNA reads TGTGCCAGCAGCCCGATAGAAAGGGTGGCTTTCTTT. Its protein product is CASSPIERVAFF.